This T cell receptor (beta chain) was sequenced in a study of blood T cell repertoires in COVID-19 (dated by TCRdb to 2020 to 2022). Broadly, across the study: The collaborator samples originated in the United States, Italy and Spain and spanned the acute and convalescent phases of COVID-19. The prospective study material was composed of cDNA or gDNA derived from T cells, B-cell-depleted T cells, or PBMCs. The dataset comprised deeply sampled blood TCRbeta repertoires from subjects exposed to, actively infected with, or recovered from COVID-19. A freely available public database, intended as a resource for researchers studying the immune response to SARS-CoV-2, is where the repertoires were released. Samples were obtained from the ongoing ImmuneRACE study (first 160 participants) and from approximately 1,200 subjects provided by 6 global collaborators. Sample metadata almost always included a de-identified subject ID, COVID-19 status, age in years and sex. Where available, HLA class I and class II types were taken from metadata supplied by the sample provider and were not determined by assay-based typing.

General findings and caveats noted by the study authors: How much clinical and demographic metadata was included differed by source and by participant, and the metadata was provided uncurated.

TCRbeta CDR3 regions were amplified from genomic DNA by means of the immunoSEQ Assay, a bias-controlled multiplex PCR. As for the authors' bioinformatics: The number of nucleated cells in each sample was estimated from the amplification of reference gene primers within the assay. To quantify the absolute abundance of each unique TCRbeta CDR3 rearrangement, sequence reads were collapsed and filtered. For each sample, productive Simpson clonality was calculated by taking the square root of Simpson's diversity index across productive rearrangements. TCRdb holds this immuneACCESS table with in-frame rearrangements only. Some clones are missing; in checked studies, unresolved V genes explain under half, and the rest has no known cause. For V, J and clone size, that table is used; D and trimming come from the DNA. The sample table contains over 85,000 clones; only one count was recorded for over 60% of them. Together, the top ten hold 3.8% of the sample.

Relative to germline, V is missing 3 bases and J is missing 5 bases, with 2 bases of the junction outside any gene match. From the cysteine up to the phenylalanine, the CDR3 has a length of 14 residues. Left in the record is the CDR3 DNA by itself, 42 bases read in frame from the first base. For CDR1 and CDR2, the germline V gene lists MNHNS and SASEGT. In the case of this clone: No cognate antigen has been identified for it. The record has no base qualities; no much larger clone is one base away.

Each collaborating institution followed its own protocols to collect whole blood in K2EDTA tubes. For TCRbeta analysis, collaborators shipped samples as frozen whole blood, isolated PBMCs, or DNA extracted from either of those sample types. The chain joins TRBV6-1 to TRBJ2-5; TRBD2 agrees with 11 junctional bases. Sequencing used peripheral blood. The sequence came from a woman at least 80 years old with acute or convalescent COVID-19. The CDR3 has the sequence CASSDSGGAETQYF. The DNA is as follows: TGTGCCAGCAGTGATAGCGGGGGGGCCGAGACCCAGTACTTC.